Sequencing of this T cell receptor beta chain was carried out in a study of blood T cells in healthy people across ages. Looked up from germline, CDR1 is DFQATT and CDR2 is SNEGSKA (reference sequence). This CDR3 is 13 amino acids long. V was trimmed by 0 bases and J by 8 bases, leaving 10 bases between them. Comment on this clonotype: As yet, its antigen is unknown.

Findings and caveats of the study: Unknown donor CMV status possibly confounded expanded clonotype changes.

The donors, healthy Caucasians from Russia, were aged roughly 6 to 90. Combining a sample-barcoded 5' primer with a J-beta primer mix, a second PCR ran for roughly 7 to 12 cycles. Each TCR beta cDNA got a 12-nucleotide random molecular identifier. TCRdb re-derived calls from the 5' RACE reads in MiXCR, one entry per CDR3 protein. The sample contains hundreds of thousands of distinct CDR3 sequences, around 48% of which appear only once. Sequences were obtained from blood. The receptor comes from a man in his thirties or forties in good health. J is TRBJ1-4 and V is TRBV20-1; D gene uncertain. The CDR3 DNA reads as TGCAGTGCTAGAGATCCTAAGGTCGAAAAACTGTTTTTT. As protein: CSARDPKVEKLFF.